The T cell receptor (beta chain) described here comes from a study of T cells after yellow fever vaccination (dated by TCRdb to between 2018 and 2021). The study in broad terms: The SMART-Seq v4 Ultra Low Input RNA kit was used to prepare libraries from fractions with low cell numbers. To follow T-cell clones before and after both primary and booster YFV17D yellow fever vaccination, bulk TCR alpha and beta repertoires underwent longitudinal sequencing. Two healthy male donors, one aged 18 to 30 and one aged 30 to 39 years, were included in the cohort. Bulk PBMC replicates and cell subsets were isolated from blood drawn at multiple timepoints before and after both primary and secondary immunization.

The treatment or condition label on this specimen signifies: live attenuated yellow fever vaccine strain. A standard Ficoll-Paque protocol was used to isolate PBMCs from peripheral blood. Dynabeads CD4 and CD8 positive selection kits were used to isolate CD4 and CD8 T-cell fractions. RNA was extracted with TriZol from bulk PBMCs, CD4 and CD8 fractions, and dextramer-positive and dextramer-negative fractions. Overall study results and their limits: A small share of clonotypes occurred in both CD4 and CD8 compartments, likely arising from convergent recombination. The secondary T-cell response was weaker than the primary response but faster, peaking on day 5 instead of day 15. FACS-sorted repertoires could contain abundant contaminating clonotypes from the bulk population, so computational filtering was required. Most clones expanded after primary vaccination (around 96% of CD4 and around 88% of CD8) were re-detected after the booster, suggesting that broad memory maintenance occurred. Only a couple of donors were included in the study, so the extent to which the findings can be generalized is limited.

This clonotype was seen a handful of times. Its recognized antigen is unknown. Base quality data are lacking; no much larger clone is found one base away. TCRdb lists the instrument as Illumina NovaSeq 6000. TCR cDNA was synthesized by 5'RACE template switching, through which a universal primer site and unique molecular identifiers were introduced. cDNA synthesis was primed from both the TCR alpha and TCR beta constant segments. Libraries were amplified in two PCR steps, with sample barcodes and sequencing adapters added in the second step. Sequencing of libraries was performed on Illumina HiSeq 2500 (2x100 bp) or NovaSeq (2x150 bp). In the authors' own workflow: MIGEC was used to demultiplex reads and collapse the reads into UMI consensus sequences, and MiXCR was used for V(D)J alignment. Vaccine-responding clonotypes were identified with edgeR using replicate PBMC samples, with FDR below 0.01 and a log2 fold change above 5 up to day 15 being required. Each bulk clonotype received a CD4 or CD8 identity based on whether the sequenced CD4 or CD8 repertoire contained that clonotype at higher abundance. Through fastp at Q25 and MiXCR, TCRdb rebuilt clones from the public reads, retaining in-frame beta chains. Every entry covers one CDR3 protein and lists the most common genes and DNA from its rows. TCRdb's processing, not the study's, gives the V and J calls here. The sample table records 200,000 to 250,000 distinct CDR3 sequences; less than 3.5% of these occur just once. Approximately 3.5% of the sample comes from the top ten.

The CDR1 and CDR2 encoded by the germline V gene are SGDLS and YYNGEE. The V end loses 0 bases and the J end loses 4 bases, and a stretch of 13 bases separates them. The CDR3 measures 15 amino acids from cysteine to phenylalanine. The retained sequence is limited to the CDR3, 45 bases, with the frame set at the first base. The sample here was CD4+ T cells sorted from PBMCs, taken 10 days after the yellow fever booster vaccination. This receptor chain uses TRBV9 and TRBJ1-2; perhaps TRBD1 is the D gene, with 6 bases matching. The TCR was taken from a man aged 18 to 35 who received the YFV17D yellow fever vaccine. The nucleotides read TGTGCCAGCAGCGTAGCGGGGGGCCCTACCTATGGCTACACCTTC. Protein translation: CASSVAGGPTYGYTF.